Listed here are 6 T cell receptor beta chains from one sample, sequenced in a study of cytomegalovirus exposure and HLA in healthy donors. Generated by immunoSEQ multiplex PCR, the TCRdb table keeps only in-frame clones and is missing some. Among under 200,000 clones, roughly 89% were seen once, and the ten largest hold 3% to 3.5%. Material: PBMCs. The receptors originated from a woman under 30 in good health and CMV-seropositive.

This chain uses TRBV7-9 with TRBJ1-5; possibly TRBD1 for D (5 bases). The CDR3 runs to 14 residues. V was pared by 4 bases and J by 6 bases, with 13 bases between. CDR1 and CDR2 from the germline V gene are SEHNR and FQNEAQ (reference sequence). CDR3 in amino acids: CASSWAGMGQPQHF. CDR3 sequence (DNA): TGTGCCAGCAGCTGGGCAGGGATGGGTCAGCCCCAGCATTTT. Using reference TRBV7-9 and TRBJ1-5 for the parts outside the CDR3, the full variable domain is DTGVSQNPRHKITKRGQNVTFRCDPISEHNRLYWYRQTLGQGPEFLTYFQNEAQLEKSRLLSDRFSAERPKGSFSTLEIQRTEQGDSAMYLCASSWAGMGQPQHFGDGTRLSIL.

The genes are TRBV7-6 and TRBJ2-6, with D unclear. V shed 1 base and J shed 0 bases, with 10 bases lying between them. The germline CDR1 and CDR2 sequences are SGHVS and FNYEAQ. The CDR3 sequence is 17 residues long. CDR3 region: CASSLVEFRSGANVLTF. The CDR3 DNA reads as TGTGCCAGCAGCTTAGTTGAGTTCCGCTCTGGGGCCAACGTCCTGACTTTC.

V is TRBV5-4 and J is TRBJ1-3; a possible D gene is TRBD1 (5 bases). With 6 bases removed from V and 4 bases from J, the gap between germline ends came to 8 bases. Germline V gene lookup returns CDR1 SGHNT and CDR2 YYREEE (reference sequence). The length of the CDR3 is 12 residues. CDR3 nucleotide sequence: TGTGCCAGCACCCAGGGAGGAAACACCATATATTTT. Amino acid sequence: CASTQGGNTIYF.

The chain employs TRBV27 and TRBJ2-7, with 12 bases fitting TRBD1. V gave up 6 bases and J gave up 4 bases; unmatched junction bases: 7. CDR3 size: 15 residues. Germline V gene lookup returns CDR1 MNHEY and CDR2 SMNVEV (reference sequence). The DNA of the CDR3 is TGTGCCAGCAGATCCGGGACAGGGGGCGGGTACGAGCAGTACTTC. It is translated as CASRSGTGGGYEQYF.

The CDR3 sequence: CASSDSGGTDTQYF. The CDR3 region has the DNA TGTGCCAGCAGCGATAGCGGCGGCACAGATACGCAGTATTTT. The chain carries TRBV9 and TRBJ2-3, with a tentative D call TRBD2 (6 bases). CDR3 size: 14 residues. Trimming removed 3 bases at V and 1 base at J, with 9 bases between. CDR1 SGDLS and CDR2 YYNGEE come from the germline V gene.

The chain has TRBV30 and TRBJ2-5; unclear D gene. CDR1 is GTSNPN, CDR2 SVGIG, per germline (reference sequence). V lost 0 bases, J lost 3 bases, and 17 bases lay in between. There are 16 residues in the CDR3. CDR3 amino acids: CAWSVYNWPAKETQYF. The CDR3 region has the DNA TGTGCCTGGAGTGTGTACAATTGGCCTGCAAAAGAGACCCAGTACTTC.